The clone carrying this T cell receptor beta chain appeared a single time. The entry originates in a study of T cells after somatic rescue of genetic block. Germline CDR1 is SGHRS and CDR2 is YFSETQ. This CDR3 region has 16 residues. The junction had 11 bases not matched to a gene; V was cut back by 5 bases and J by 3 bases. Sequencing was performed with immunoSEQ multiplex PCR; in TCRdb, only in-frame clones are kept and a portion is missing. The data contain over 9,500 clones, about 74% of them singletons. Sequencing was carried out using peripheral blood mononuclear cells (PBMCs). This chain joins TRBV5-1 and TRBJ2-7; 10 nucleotides agree with TRBD1. This TCR was sampled from a boy aged 10-17 years. The CDR3 is CASSIIWDRGLYEQYF. As DNA, the CDR3 is TGCGCCAGCAGTATTATTTGGGACAGGGGCCTCTACGAGCAGTACTTC.